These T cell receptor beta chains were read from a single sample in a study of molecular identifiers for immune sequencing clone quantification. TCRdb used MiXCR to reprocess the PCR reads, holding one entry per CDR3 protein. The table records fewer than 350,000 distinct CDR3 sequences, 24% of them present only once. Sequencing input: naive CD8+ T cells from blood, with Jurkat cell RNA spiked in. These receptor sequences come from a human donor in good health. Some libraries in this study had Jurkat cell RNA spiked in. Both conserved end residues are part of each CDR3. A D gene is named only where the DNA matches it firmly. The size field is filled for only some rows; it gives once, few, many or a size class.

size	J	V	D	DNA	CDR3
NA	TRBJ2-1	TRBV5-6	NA	TGTGCCAGCAGCTTGGCCGGGGACTACAATGAGCAGTTCTTC	CASSLAGDYNEQFF
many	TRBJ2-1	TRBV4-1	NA	TGCGCCAGCAGCCAAGATCCCAGGACCTACAATGAGCAGTTCTTC	CASSQDPRTYNEQFF
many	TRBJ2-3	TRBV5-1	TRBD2	TGCGCCAGCAGCTTGGATTCTAGCGGGAGCTATACGCAGTATTTT	CASSLDSSGSYTQYF
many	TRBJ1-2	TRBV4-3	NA	TGCGCCAGCAGCCAAGATTTCCCCTCCAACTATGGCTACACCTTC	CASSQDFPSNYGYTF
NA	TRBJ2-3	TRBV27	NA	TGTGCCAGCAGTTTTGGAAGGTTTGCAGATACGCAGTATTTT	CASSFGRFADTQYF
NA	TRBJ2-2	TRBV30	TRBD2	TGTGCCTGGAGTGTACGAGCGGGGGTGTACACCGGGGAGCTGTTTTTT	CAWSVRAGVYTGELFF
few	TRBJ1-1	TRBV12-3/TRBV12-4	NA	TGTGCCAGCAGTTTGACGTTCCTTCTCCAGAACACTGAAGCTTTCTTT	CASSLTFLLQNTEAFF
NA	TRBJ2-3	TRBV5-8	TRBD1	TGTGCCAGCAGCTTTGGACAGGGAGAGTTGGTCTCAGATACGCAGTATTTT	CASSFGQGELVSDTQYF
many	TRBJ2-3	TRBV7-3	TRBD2	TGTGCCAGCAGCCCGACTAGCGGGAGGGCCGCAGATACGCAGTATTTT	CASSPTSGRAADTQYF
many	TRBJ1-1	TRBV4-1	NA	TGCGCCAGCAGCCAAGGGGCGAACTCGAACACTGAAGCTTTCTTT	CASSQGANSNTEAFF
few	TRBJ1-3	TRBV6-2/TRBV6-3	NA	TGTGCCAGCAGTGGCTCATCGAGCTCTGGAAACACCATATATTTT	CASSGSSSSGNTIYF
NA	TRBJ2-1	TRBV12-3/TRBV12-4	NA	TGTGCCAGCAGCCCCAACGGGGTCAACGAGCAGTTCTTC	CASSPNGVNEQFF
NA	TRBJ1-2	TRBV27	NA	TGTGCCAGCAGTCCCCAGACAGGTTTCTATGGCTACACCTTC	CASSPQTGFYGYTF
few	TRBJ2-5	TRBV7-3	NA	TGTGCCAGCAGCTTGGGTTTCGGACCCCAAGAGACCCAGTACTTC	CASSLGFGPQETQYF
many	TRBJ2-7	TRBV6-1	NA	TGTGCCAGCAGTGAAGGGCAGGGAGGCTACGAGCAGTACTTC	CASSEGQGGYEQYF
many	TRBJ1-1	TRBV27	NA	TGTGCCAGCAGTAATAACGGGATTAACACTGAAGCTTTCTTT	CASSNNGINTEAFF
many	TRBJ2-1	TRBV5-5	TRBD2	TGTGCCAGCAGCCAACCGGGACTAGTAGGTCCGTTCTTC	CASSQPGLVGPFF
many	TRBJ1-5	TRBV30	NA	TGTGCCTGGAGCAACGGTGGCAATCAGCCCCAGCATTTT	CAWSNGGNQPQHF
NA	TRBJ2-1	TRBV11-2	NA	TGTGCCAGCAGCTTGGCCAGGGTGTTGGATGAGCAGTTCTTC	CASSLARVLDEQFF
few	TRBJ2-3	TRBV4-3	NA	TGCGCCAGCAGCCAAGATAGGGGACCAACGGAGGATACGCAGTATTTT	CASSQDRGPTEDTQYF
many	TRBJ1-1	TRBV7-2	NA	TGTGCCAGCAGCTTAGTAGGGAGATACGTGAAGGCTGAAGCTTTCTTT	CASSLVGRYVKAEAFF
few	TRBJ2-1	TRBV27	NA	TGTGCCAGCACACAGGGACTACACAGAGAGCAGTTCTTC	CASTQGLHREQFF
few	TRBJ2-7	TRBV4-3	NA	TGCGCCAGCAGCCAAGAAGAAGGCAGCTCCTACGAGCAGTACTTC	CASSQEEGSSYEQYF
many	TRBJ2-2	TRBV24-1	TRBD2	TGTGCCACCAGTGATACCTGGTCGCTAGCGGAAACCGGGGAGCTGTTTTTT	CATSDTWSLAETGELFF
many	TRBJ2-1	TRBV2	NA	TGTGCCAGCAGTACGGGGGAGCAGTTCTTC	CASSTGEQFF
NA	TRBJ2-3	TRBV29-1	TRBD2	TGCAGCATTGTGGGACTAGCGACAGATACGCAGTATTTT	CSIVGLATDTQYF
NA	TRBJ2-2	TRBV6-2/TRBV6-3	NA	TGTGCCAGCAGTTACCTGTGGGACGAAATAAACACCGGGGAGCTGTTTTTT	CASSYLWDEINTGELFF
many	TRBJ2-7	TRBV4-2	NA	TGTGCCAGCAGCCAAGATCAGGGCGTTTACTACGAGCAGTACTTC	CASSQDQGVYYEQYF